This T cell receptor beta chain was recovered during a study of cytomegalovirus exposure and HLA in healthy donors. Study background: It was reported in a later analysis that the same platform had been used for the roughly 130 validation repertoires as for the approximately 670 first-cohort repertoires.

This clone was counted many times. While the first cohort had several hundred subjects, the donors belonged to the separate validation cohort of more than 95 subjects. Using immunoSEQ multiplex PCR, the repertoire was profiled, and TCRdb retains in-frame clones only, with some absent. The sample includes 180,000 or so clones, more than 75% of them seen just once. V was cut by 6 bases and J by 6 bases, with 21 bases left in between. The CDR3 runs to 16 residues. Germline assignment: CDR1 MDHEN and CDR2 SYDVKM. V is TRBV28 and J is TRBJ2-1, with D possibly being TRBD1 or TRBD2 (5 bases each). Sequencing was done on a sample of PBMCs. The receptor comes from a man aged 30 to 45 in good health and CMV-seropositive. As DNA, the CDR3 is TGTGCCAGCAGCTCCTCCGGGGTGGTGGGGACCAATGAGCAGTTCTTC. Amino acid sequence: CASSSSGVVGTNEQFF. The variable domain in full, with the rest retrieved from reference TRBV28 and TRBJ2-1, is DVKVTQSSRYLVKRTGEKVFLECVQDMDHENMFWYRQDPGLGLRLIYFSYDVKMKEKGDIPEGYSVSREKKERFSLILESASTNQTSMYLCASSSSGVVGTNEQFFGPGTRLTVL.